Listed here is a single T cell receptor (beta chain). Which antigen it targets is not known. The read finishes 3 residues shy of the CDR3 end, and the germline J gene is used to complete it. The immunoSEQ assay used multiplex PCR to amplify TCR beta CDR3 regions from an average of roughly 1,200 ng of genomic DNA per sample. Primer bias was corrected in the assay by using a complete synthetic TCR repertoire to establish an amplification baseline. Amplicons were sequenced on the Illumina platform. As for the authors' bioinformatics: Sequences were error-corrected by clustering with frequency ratios and a modified nearest-neighbor algorithm and were then analyzed in the immunoSEQ Analyzer with IMGT gene definitions. At each rarefaction depth, TCR richness and evenness were averaged across 20 rarefaction repeats, and samples with fewer sequences than that depth were excluded. Wilcoxon rank sum tests with FDR correction were used to compare V, D and J gene relative abundances between the groups. In the blinded duplicates, the intraclass correlation was nearly 96% for TCR richness and averaged about 76% across 65 to 75 gene segments. The clones in this table, taken by TCRdb from immuneACCESS, are in-frame only. Not every clone is retained; where verified, under half of the shortfall comes from an unresolved V gene, and the cause of the rest is unknown. V, J and clone size were drawn from that table, and D and trimming were deduced from the DNA. The sample's clone listing holds some 30,000 clones. The top ten hold roughly 7.2% of the sample.

The sample belongs to a study of T cells in women clearing cervical HPV infection listed by TCRdb under 2018. For context, the study as a whole: The cases were over 20 women with histologically confirmed HPV16-related CIN3 or worse, and 2 of these cases were invasive cancers. Median age was approximately 30 years in cases versus around 40 in controls, and baseline characteristics did not differ significantly. Since only a few of the women had HLA typing available, the possibility that HLA type was acting as a confounder could not be ruled out. Nested within Costa Rica's Guanacaste HPV Natural History Study, an exploratory proof-of-principle case-control study compared TCR repertoires across cervical HPV16 outcomes. Controls were some 26 women whose single incident HPV16 infection cleared within 12 months without precancer or cancer developing. Among cases, blood sampling occurred a median of 149 days after lesion detection, with an interquartile range of roughly 85 to 210 days. Blood from cases was collected at the visit where the lesion was first found, while blood from controls was collected once the infection could no longer be detected. As quality controls, five blinded duplicates were added to each group, bringing the total to about 60 samples made up of some 50 participants and ten or so replicates. The parent cohort enrolled roughly 9,400 women aged 18 or older in Guanacaste, Costa Rica, in about 1992 to 1994 and followed the women for less than nine years. Cases and controls were matched on year of sample collection and on age within five years. Paper-wide results and their limitations: Lower TRBV6-7 relative abundance was observed in cases than in controls (about 0.1% versus 0.15%; Bonferroni P = 0.0008). CIN3+ cases had significantly higher TCR repertoire richness than controls across sequencing depths, but evenness did not differ between the groups. Because the number of T cells per sample was unknown, the richness differences could reflect varying T-cell content rather than repertoire biology. Cases were distinguished from controls with an estimated AUC of approximately 0.83 by random forest classifiers combining richness and V gene abundances. The cross-sectional design could not show whether associations preceded infection or resulted from it; effector/memory subsets and HPV-specific T cells were not isolated.

Every participant had a single incident cervical HPV16 infection, and prevalent HPV16 infections were excluded. Cervical HPV DNA was detected by MY09/MY11 PCR, and genotyping was performed by dot-blot hybridization. Approximately 16 mL of heparinized blood were centrifuged, and the buffy coat was split into aliquots, frozen at -30 degrees C, and then kept at -80 degrees C. QIAGEN kits were used to extract genomic DNA from buffy coat specimens. CDR1 and CDR2, per the germline V gene, are SGHTA and FQGNSA. Spanning cysteine to phenylalanine, the CDR3 consists of 16 amino acids. The 39 bases shown cover part of the CDR3, and their frame starts at base 1.

Here the chain combines TRBV7-2 and TRBJ1-2; TRBD1 might be the D gene, on 6 matching bases. The sequence derives from a woman aged 18 to 69 with a cervical HPV16 infection that either progressed to CIN3+ or cleared (not recorded which). Sample: blood buffy coat. The sequenced part of the CDR3 DNA is TGTGCCAGCAGCTTAGCGGTGGCTAGCGGGGGCTACGAC. Translated, it gives CASSLAVASGGYD. The CDR3 in its entirety is CASSLAVASGGYDYTF.